The 7 T cell receptor beta chains given below trace back to one sample, sequenced in a study of blood T cell repertoires in COVID-19. Some clones are missing from TCRdb's copy, which holds only in-frame ones; the method was immunoSEQ multiplex PCR. Here the sample spans about 390,000 clones, 87% being singletons. The specimen sequenced was peripheral blood. The receptors stem from a woman aged 55-69 years with COVID-19, enrolled during active disease.

The chain uses TRBV12-5 and TRBJ1-1, with TRBD1 matching over 10 bases. CDR1 and CDR2 (germline): LGHNT, FRNRAP. With V trimmed by 5 bases and J by 9 bases, 6 bases remained unmatched. The CDR3 sequence is 13 residues long. The CDR3 region has the DNA TGTGCTAGTGGTCAGGGACAGGGGTTTCAAGCTTTCTTT. Translation gives CASGQGQGFQAFF.

The V gene is TRBV28, the J gene TRBJ1-6; possibly TRBD1 for D (6 bases). CDR1 is MDHEN and CDR2 is SYDVKM in the germline V gene. This CDR3 is 20 amino acids long. V was clipped by 6 bases and J by 0 bases, with 24 bases between them. CDR3 DNA sequence: TGTGCCAGCAGCAATCAAGACCGGGACATTTGGAGCTCCTATAATTCACCCCTCCACTTT. Translation: CASSNQDRDIWSSYNSPLHF.

The chain is built from TRBV3-1 (or the pseudogene TRBV3-2) and TRBJ1-1; TRBD1 matches 7 bases. CDR1 and CDR2 from the germline V gene are LGHDT and YNNKEL (reference sequence). This CDR3 has 13 amino acids. The trim removed 3 bases at V and 7 bases at J, leaving 5 bases unmatched. The CDR3 loop reads CASSHLDRIEAFF. Written as DNA, the CDR3 is TGTGCCAGCAGCCACTTGGACAGGATTGAAGCTTTCTTT.

This clone was counted between two and nine times. The genes are TRBV5-1 and TRBJ1-4; the D is unclear. In germline, CDR1 is SGHRS, CDR2 YFSETQ. V lost 0 bases, J lost 1 base, and 7 bases lay in between. The CDR3 has 15 residues. CDR3 coding DNA: TGCGCCAGCAGCTTGGCCTCAGTAACTAATGAAAAACTGTTTTTT. Its translation is CASSLASVTNEKLFF.

V gene TRBV5-5 combines with J gene TRBJ2-5; perhaps TRBD2 as D (5 bases). There are 15 residues in the CDR3. Looked up from germline, CDR1 is SGHKS and CDR2 is YYEKEE (reference sequence). V lost 0 bases and J lost 5, with 14 bases in between. CDR3 nucleotide sequence: TGTGCCAGCAGCTTGGCCGACTCGAGGGTGGAGACCCAGTACTTC. This encodes CASSLADSRVETQYF.

This clone was found a few times. The chain combines TRBV2 with TRBJ1-5; TRBD1 matches at 8 bases. Trimming took 5 bases from V and 1 from J; bases not matched to a gene: 4. Germline lookup yields CDR1 SNHLY and CDR2 FYNNEI. This CDR3 is built from 15 residues. CDR3 amino acids: CASSRTGLSNQPQHF. The CDR3 nucleotides are TGTGCCAGCAGTCGGACAGGGCTGAGCAATCAGCCCCAGCATTTT.

This rearrangement joins TRBV7-9 to TRBJ2-5, with 11 bases identical to TRBD2. Germline trimming cut 5 bases from V and 2 bases from J; bases unmatched to any gene: 4. This CDR3 spans 15 amino acids. Germline CDR1 and CDR2: SEHNR and FQNEAQ (reference sequence). The CDR3 sequence: CASSAASGGQETQYF. CDR3 in DNA: TGTGCCAGCAGCGCCGCTAGCGGGGGGCAAGAGACCCAGTACTTC.